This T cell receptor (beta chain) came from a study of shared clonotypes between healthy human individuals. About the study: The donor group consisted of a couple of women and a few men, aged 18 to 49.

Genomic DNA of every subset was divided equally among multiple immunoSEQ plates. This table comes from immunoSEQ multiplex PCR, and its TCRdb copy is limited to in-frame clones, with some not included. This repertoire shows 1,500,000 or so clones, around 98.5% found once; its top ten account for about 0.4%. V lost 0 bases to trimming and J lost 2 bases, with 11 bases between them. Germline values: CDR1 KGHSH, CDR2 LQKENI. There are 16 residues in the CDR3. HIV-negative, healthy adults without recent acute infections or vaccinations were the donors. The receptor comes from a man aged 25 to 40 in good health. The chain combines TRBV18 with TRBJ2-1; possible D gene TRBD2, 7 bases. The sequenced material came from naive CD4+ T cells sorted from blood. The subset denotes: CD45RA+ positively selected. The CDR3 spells CASSPPAGATYNEQFF. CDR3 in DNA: TGTGCCAGCTCACCACCTGCGGGGGCCACCTACAATGAGCAGTTCTTC.